This T cell receptor beta chain is drawn from a study of shared clonotypes between healthy human individuals (dated by TCRdb to 2018 to 2020). Context from the whole study: A couple of women and a few men aged 18 to 49 years were included in the cohort. For each donor, three plates each were used for CD4 naive and CD4 memory, two plates were used for CD8 naive, and one plate was used for CD8 memory. The study deeply sequenced blood TCR repertoires of about 5 healthy adults to estimate repertoire size and the extent of clonotype sharing between individuals. Libraries were prepared and TCR repertoires were sequenced by different laboratories using diverse techniques, in order to increase sequencing depth and limit assay-specific biases. Leukapheresis yielded between about 0.8 and 8.9 billion PBMCs per donor. Study-wide findings and limitations: Sharing across several donors was observed for roughly 5.4% of naive CD4, over 3% of naive CD8, over 2% of memory CD4, and about 0.38% of memory CD8 clonotypes. Compared with non-shared clonotypes, clonotypes shared by all four sorted-subset donors had higher generation probabilities. Incomplete sequencing was indicated by rarefaction of sorted-subset datasets, despite the large sequencing depth. Only blood was sampled, and tissue TCR repertoires likely differ from those in blood. Because the study included only a small number of donors, the genetic and exposure-history diversity represented was limited. Based on pairwise subsampling, the degree of clonotype sharing among donors was expected to be affected by sequencing depth. Naive subsets generally had larger estimated clonotype richness than memory subsets.

On this clone: This clone's antigen is unknown. Qualities for individual bases were not recorded, and no much larger clone is one base off.

Using the deep immunoSEQ assay, multiplex PCR amplified TCR CDR3 regions from genomic DNA. Genomic DNA extracted from each cell subset was distributed evenly over all wells of several immunoSEQ 96-well plates, and each plate served as one replicate. Each replicate PCR for sorted subsets received around 200 ng genomic DNA, equal to some 32,000 T cell genomes. Purified libraries were measured with a Qubit 3.0 fluorometer, size-checked on a Bioanalyzer 2100, and measured again with the KAPA Library Quantification kit. A separate single-read 150-cycle Illumina NextSeq 550 flow cell was used to sequence each immunoSEQ 96-well plate. The authors' pipeline ran thus. Because only junctional sequences without quality scores were contained in the immunoSEQ output, filtering matching that applied to full-length reads could not be performed. To assign V/J genes and CDR3, sequences were annotated using PyIR, a Python wrapper for IgBLAST v1.9, with IMGT germline references. Reads were filtered out if the reads had weak V/J assignments (E-value above 1e-6), no CDR3, stop codons, out-of-frame junctions, or ambiguous translated residues. V3J clonotypes were defined as sequences sharing an identical inferred V gene, J gene, and CDR3 amino acid sequence. Percentage overlap between repertoires was calculated by dividing the number of shared unique clonotypes by the size of the smaller repertoire. RTK rarefaction, the Chao1 estimator, and Recon v2.1 estimates of unobserved clonotypes were used to assess repertoire richness. Generation probabilities for all TCRbeta clonotypes obtained by the gDNA method from four donors were computed using OLGA. TCRdb provides this immuneACCESS table in a form limited to in-frame rearrangements. Some clones are lacking; in checked studies, under half of them reflect an unresolved V gene, and why the rest are absent is not known. The V and J calls and clone size are taken from that table; D and trimming were inferred from the DNA. The sample data list some 1.5 million clones, and roughly 97% of these were observed just once. The ten largest clones take up over 1% of the sample.

The donors were healthy, HIV-negative adults who had no recently reported acute infections or vaccinations. Every donor was a Caucasian adult living in Nashville, Tennessee, USA. Magnetic negative selection was used to enrich CD4+ T cells, after which naive cells were positively selected on CD45RA and the negative fraction became the memory subset. After blood collection by leukapheresis, PBMCs were isolated using Ficoll-Histopaque density gradient centrifugation and then cryopreserved in the vapor phase of liquid nitrogen. Analytical flow cytometry was used to check the purity and quantity of each magnetically sorted T cell population. From each sorted fraction, genomic DNA was isolated and quantified by UV absorbance on a Nanodrop 2000c. V gives up 3 bases and J gives up 2 bases, and the segment between their germline ends measures 7 bases. CDR1 and CDR2 (MDHEN, SYDVKM) derive from the germline V gene. From the cysteine up to the phenylalanine, the CDR3 has a length of 13 residues. Only the CDR3 part of the read is kept: 39 bases, read in frame from the first base.

The clonotype originates from a young man in good health. The sample consisted of naive CD4+ T cells sorted from blood. Sample cell subset or site, as interpreted from the label and publication: CD45RA+ positively selected. Recombination linked TRBV28 to TRBJ1-2; the D gene identity is not certain. The DNA is as follows: TGTGCCAGCAGTTTCACAGAGAACTATGGCTACACCTTC. It translates to CASSFTENYGYTF.